Included here is one T cell receptor beta chain sequence, with context. The data were produced by immunoSEQ multiplex PCR, yet TCRdb's version contains in-frame clones alone and is incomplete. The sample has a few hundred thousand clones, around 80% seen once. The J segment lost 0 bases and the V segment lost 3 bases, leaving 2 bases of the junction unmatched. CDR3 length equals 15 residues. Germline V gene sequence: CDR1 LGHNA, CDR2 YSLEER. These data originate in a study of blood T cell repertoires in COVID-19. V is TRBV4-3 and J is TRBJ1-2; 9 positions agree with TRBD1. Sequences were obtained from peripheral blood. This TCR derives from a man between 25 and 39 years old with active or convalescent COVID-19. The CDR3 region has the DNA TGCGCCAGCAGCCAGGGGACAGGGCCTAACTATGGCTACACCTTC. This translates into CASSQGTGPNYGYTF.